One sample yielded the 16 T cell receptor beta chains listed below, sequenced in a study of blood T cell repertoires in COVID-19. Repertoires were generated with immunoSEQ multiplex PCR, while TCRdb's copy carries only in-frame clones and drops some. The table lists almost 200,000 clones, about 89% of them singletons. Material for sequencing was PBMCs or T cells enriched from blood (not recorded which). These receptors all come from a woman younger than 30 who had recovered from COVID-19.

This rearrangement joins TRBV19 to TRBJ1-3, with 7 bases aligning to TRBD1. V dropped 8 bases and J dropped 0; count of bases not matched to a gene: 4. CDR1 LNHDA and CDR2 SQIVND come from the germline V gene (reference sequence). The CDR3 spans 14 residues. The CDR3 DNA sequence: TGTGCCAGTTCCGGGACAGCCTCTGGAAACACCATATATTTT. Protein: CASSGTASGNTIYF.

This clone showed up just a few times. The chain carries TRBV6-1 and TRBJ2-1, with TRBD1 matching over 8 bases. The germline V gene has CDR1 MNHNS and CDR2 SASEGT. J was trimmed by 0 bases and V by 2 bases; bases with no gene match: 3. The CDR3 loop spans 16 amino acids. The CDR3: CASSENTGGSYNEQFF. CDR3 coding DNA: TGTGCCAGCAGTGAAAATACAGGGGGCTCCTACAATGAGCAGTTCTTC.

The CDR3 sequence: CATSDPTGVTDTQYF. In DNA, the CDR3 is TGTGCCACCAGTGATCCCACAGGGGTGACAGATACGCAGTATTTT. V is TRBV24-1 and J is TRBJ2-3, with TRBD1 matching over 7 bases. Germline V lookup: CDR1 KGHDR, CDR2 SFDVKD. This CDR3 is built from 15 residues. Losses at the gene ends were 3 bases for V and 3 bases for J; bases not matched to a gene: 5.

The rearrangement uses TRBV5-1 and TRBJ1-6; 8 positions match TRBD1. Germline values: CDR1 SGHRS, CDR2 YFSETQ. Trimming removed 0 bases from V and 9 bases from J; junction bases left unmatched: 5. The CDR3 consists of 15 residues. CDR3 coding DNA: TGCGCCAGCAGCTTGGCTTGGACAGGGATTTCACCCCTCCACTTT. It codes for CASSLAWTGISPLHF.

In its sample, this clone was seen once. Compared with germline, one end of the junction differs, possibly owing to a read error. This chain's CDR3 is CASSVDPTGEQFF. CDR3 sequence (DNA): TGTGCCAGCAGCGTAGACCCTACAGGTGAGCAGTTCTTC. The gene calls are TRBV11-2 and TRBJ2-1; D may be TRBD1 (5 bases). CDR3 length equals 13 residues. The germline V gene has CDR1 SGHAT and CDR2 FQNNGV.

This chain joins TRBV2 and TRBJ2-2; D gene unclear. The length of the CDR3 is 15 residues. Trimming stripped 2 bases from V and 1 base from J, with 8 bases between. Per germline, CDR1 SNHLY and CDR2 FYNNEI. CDR3 DNA: TGTGCCAGCAGTGAAAGCACTATGAACACCGGGGAGCTGTTTTTT. Residues: CASSESTMNTGELFF.

The rearrangement joins TRBV4-1 to TRBJ1-2, with 7 positions matching TRBD1. The CDR3 has 15 amino acids. The germline CDR1 and CDR2 sequences are MGHRA and YSYEKL. V lost 2 bases to trimming and J lost 2 bases; unmatched junction nucleotides: 5. In DNA, the CDR3 is TGCGCCAGCAGCCAACCGGGACAGAGAAACTATGGCTACACCTTC. Its protein product is CASSQPGQRNYGYTF.

The chain recombines TRBV15 with TRBJ2-1; 9 bases fit TRBD2. Germline CDR1 LNHNV, CDR2 YYDKDF (reference sequence). The V and J ends lost 0 bases and 8 bases, in that order; junction bases with no gene match: 11. The CDR3 covers 17 residues. The CDR3 spells CATSRDLGAGGYYEQFF. CDR3 sequence (DNA): TGTGCCACCAGCAGAGATCTCGGAGCGGGGGGCTATTATGAGCAGTTCTTC.

The J gene is TRBJ2-4, the V gene TRBV27, with a tentative D call TRBD1 (5 bases). Trimming shortened V by 10 bases and J by 1 base, and 17 bases separated the two germline ends. Germline values: CDR1 MNHEY, CDR2 SMNVEV (reference sequence). The CDR3 extends over 15 amino acids. For the CDR3, the DNA is TGTGCCACTGGGGAAGGGGATGCGGCCAAAAACATTCAGTACTTC. It is translated as CATGEGDAAKNIQYF.

The chain has TRBV27 and TRBJ1-1; D remains ambiguous. The V and J ends lost 5 bases and 1 base respectively, with 5 bases between them. CDR1 and CDR2 (germline): MNHEY, SMNVEV (reference sequence). There are 12 residues in the CDR3. The CDR3 nucleotides are TGTGCCAGCAGTGCAGGGAACACTGAAGCTTTCTTT. It translates to CASSAGNTEAFF.

In this sample, this clone turned up once. V is TRBV6-4 and J is TRBJ2-3, with 9 bases lining up with TRBD2. Germline CDR1 reads MRHNA; CDR2 reads SNTAGT. The trim removed 5 bases at V and 0 bases at J, leaving 3 bases unmatched. CDR3 length: 15 amino acids. In nucleotides, the CDR3 is TGTGCCAGCAGTCTAGCGGGATCTAGCACAGATACGCAGTATTTT. As protein: CASSLAGSSTDTQYF.

V and J are TRBV7-9 and TRBJ2-7, with 12 bases matching TRBD2. Germline assignment: CDR1 SEHNR and CDR2 FQNEAQ (reference sequence). The CDR3 is made up of 16 amino acids. The V gene end was trimmed by 4 bases and the J gene end by 3 bases; junction bases not matched to a gene: 7. In DNA, the CDR3 is TGTGCCAGCAGCTCCACCGGGACTAGCGGGTTCTACGAGCAGTACTTC. This translates into CASSSTGTSGFYEQYF.

CDR3 coding DNA: TGCGCCAGCAGTCCAGGGCAGGGTCTAGCTAACTATGGCTACACCTTC. It translates to CASSPGQGLANYGYTF. This chain connects TRBV4-1 to TRBJ1-2, with D tentatively TRBD1 (5 bases). The CDR3 loop spans 16 amino acids. In germline, CDR1 is MGHRA, CDR2 YSYEKL. V was cut by 6 bases and J by 0 bases, with 17 bases left in between.

The J gene is TRBJ1-1, the V gene TRBV5-1; a possible D gene is TRBD1 (5 bases). Germline CDR1 SGHRS, CDR2 YFSETQ. Trimming pared 0 bases from V and 2 bases from J, leaving 11 bases between. The CDR3 covers 15 residues. Here the CDR3 reads CASSLALGENTEAFF. The DNA for the CDR3 is TGCGCCAGCAGCTTGGCCTTAGGGGAAAACACTGAAGCTTTCTTT.

This clone was seen just once. The rearrangement uses TRBV5-6 and TRBJ1-6; 7 bases align to TRBD1. CDR1 SGHDT and CDR2 YYEEEE come from the germline V gene. V was clipped by 4 bases and J by 10 bases; unmatched bases: 5. The CDR3 runs 13 residues. CDR3 protein: CASSRQGRSPLHF. The CDR3 DNA follows: TGTGCCAGCAGCCGACAGGGTCGATCACCCCTCCACTTT.

The chain uses TRBV19 and TRBJ1-2, with D maybe TRBD1 (5 bases). Germline lookup yields CDR1 LNHDA and CDR2 SQIVND (reference sequence). This CDR3 contains 15 residues. V lost 7 bases and J lost 2, with 17 bases in between. CDR3 amino acids: CASTPAGAGNYGYTF. The CDR3 DNA is TGTGCCAGTACCCCCGCCGGAGCAGGGAACTATGGCTACACCTTC.